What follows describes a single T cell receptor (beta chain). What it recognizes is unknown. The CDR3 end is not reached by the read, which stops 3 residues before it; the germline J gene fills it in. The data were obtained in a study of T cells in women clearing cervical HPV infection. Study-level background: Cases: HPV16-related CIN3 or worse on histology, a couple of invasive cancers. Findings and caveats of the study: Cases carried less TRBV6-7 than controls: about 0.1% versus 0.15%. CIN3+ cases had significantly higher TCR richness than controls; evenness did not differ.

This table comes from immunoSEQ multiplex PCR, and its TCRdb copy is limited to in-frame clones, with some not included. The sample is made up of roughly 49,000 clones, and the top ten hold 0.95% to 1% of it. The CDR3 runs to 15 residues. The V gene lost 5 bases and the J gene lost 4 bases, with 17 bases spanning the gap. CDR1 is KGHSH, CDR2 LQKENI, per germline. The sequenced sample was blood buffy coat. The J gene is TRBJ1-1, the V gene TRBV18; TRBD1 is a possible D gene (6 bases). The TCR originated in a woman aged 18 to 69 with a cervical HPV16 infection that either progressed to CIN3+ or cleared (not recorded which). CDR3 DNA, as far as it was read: TGTGCCAGCTCAACCGGACAGCCCTCGTCCACTGAA. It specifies CASSTGQPSSTE. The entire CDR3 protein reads CASSTGQPSSTEAFF.